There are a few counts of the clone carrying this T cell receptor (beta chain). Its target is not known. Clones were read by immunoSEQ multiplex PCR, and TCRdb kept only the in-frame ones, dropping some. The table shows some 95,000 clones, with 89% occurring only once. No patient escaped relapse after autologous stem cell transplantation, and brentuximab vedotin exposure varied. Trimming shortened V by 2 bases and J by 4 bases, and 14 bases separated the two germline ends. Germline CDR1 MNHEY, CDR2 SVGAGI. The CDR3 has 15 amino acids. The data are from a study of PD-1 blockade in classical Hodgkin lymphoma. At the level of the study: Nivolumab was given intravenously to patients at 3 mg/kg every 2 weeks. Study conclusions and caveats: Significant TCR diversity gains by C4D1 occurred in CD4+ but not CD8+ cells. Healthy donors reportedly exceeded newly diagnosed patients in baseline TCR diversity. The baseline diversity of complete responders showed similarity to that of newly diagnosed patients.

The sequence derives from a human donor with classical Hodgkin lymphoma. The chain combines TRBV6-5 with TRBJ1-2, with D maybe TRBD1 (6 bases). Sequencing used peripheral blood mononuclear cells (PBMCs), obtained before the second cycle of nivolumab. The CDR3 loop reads CASSYDRKIAYGYTF. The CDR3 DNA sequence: TGTGCCAGCAGTTACGACAGGAAGATTGCCTATGGCTACACCTTC.